This T cell receptor (beta chain) was sequenced for a study of shared clonotypes between healthy human individuals. Clones were sequenced by immunoSEQ multiplex PCR, and TCRdb holds only the in-frame ones, with some missing. This sample has roughly 2 million clones; roughly 95% occur once, and the top ten carry 0.13%. The count of this clone is one. Researchers partitioned CD4+ cells into CD45RA+ naive and CD45RA-negative memory subsets. The CDR3 runs to 16 residues. V dropped 3 bases and J dropped 0 bases, with 15 bases sitting between them. CDR1 is SGHKS and CDR2 is YYEKEE in the germline V gene (reference sequence).

This clonotype was obtained from a man in his late teens or twenties in good health. The chain recombines TRBV5-5 with TRBJ1-1; perhaps TRBD1 as D (6 bases). The sample was naive CD4+ T cells sorted from blood. Subset defined: CD45RA+ positively selected. The CDR3 nucleotides read TGTGCCAGCAGCTGGTTACCAGGGGAGATGAACACTGAAGCTTTCTTT. It codes for CASSWLPGEMNTEAFF.